The 22 T cell receptor beta chains below all came from one sample that was sequenced in a study of T cells in Graves' hyperthyroidism and ophthalmopathy. Authors of the study amplified TCR beta CDR3 regions from RNA transcripts. A first-round RT-PCR of the TCR CDR3 used the HTBI primer set. TCRdb reprocessed the multiplex PCR reads with MiXCR, giving one entry per CDR3 protein. The profile covers hundreds of thousands of distinct CDR3 sequences, with roughly 50% appearing a single time and just over 8% taken by the ten largest. The sequenced sample was peripheral blood or thyroid tissue (not recorded which). The origin of the receptors is a woman under 30 with Graves' hyperthyroidism.

V and J are TRBV15 and TRBJ1-4; no clear D gene. CDR3 length: 11 residues. Germline V gives CDR1 LNHNV, CDR2 YYDKDF (reference sequence). Deletions cut 3 bases from V and 10 bases from J, with 6 bases between. This CDR3 is CATSRRGKLFF. The CDR3 DNA sequence: TGTGCCACCAGCAGGAGAGGAAAACTGTTTTTT.

The gene calls are TRBV2 and TRBJ1-1; D is undetermined. This CDR3 comprises 14 residues. CDR1 SNHLY and CDR2 FYNNEI come from the germline V gene. V lost 4 bases and J lost 6, with 15 bases in between. The CDR3, as DNA: TGTGCCAGCAGTGCCCGGTCCCCGACCGCTGAAGCTTTCTTT. It yields the protein CASSARSPTAEAFF.

This clonotype was counted at least ten times. The chain combines TRBV7-8 with TRBJ1-5, with TRBD1 as a possible D gene (6 bases). The CDR3 runs to 14 residues. Germline V lookup: CDR1 SGHVS, CDR2 FQNEAQ. V was cut by 2 bases and J by 9 bases, with 14 bases left in between. In DNA form, the CDR3 reads TGTGCCAGCAGCTTATGGACAGCCCTAGGGCCCCAGCATTTT. Residues: CASSLWTALGPQHF. Full variable domain (remainder filled in from reference TRBV7-8 and TRBJ1-5): GAGVSQSPRYKVAKRGQDVALRCDPISGHVSLFWYQQALGQGPEFLTYFQNEAQLDKSGLPSDRFFAERPEGSVSTLKIQRTQQEDSAVYLCASSLWTALGPQHFGDGTRLSIL.

This chain joins TRBV7-9 and TRBJ1-4; 11 bases match TRBD1. The CDR3 loop spans 15 amino acids. Trimming at V came to 4 bases and at J to 12 bases, leaving 10 bases not matched to a gene. Germline CDR1 is SEHNR and CDR2 is FQNEAQ (reference sequence). The CDR3 coding sequence is TGTGCCAGCAGCTCCTCCGGGACAGGGGGGAGAGAACTGTTTTTT. Translating gives CASSSSGTGGRELFF.

In this sample, this clonotype turned up a few times. The genes are TRBV2 and TRBJ2-2; 8 bases match TRBD1. CDR3 length: 15 amino acids. The J segment lost 3 bases and the V segment lost 5 bases, leaving 5 bases of the junction unmatched. Per germline, CDR1 SNHLY and CDR2 FYNNEI. CDR3 coding DNA: TGTGCCAGCAGTCGGACAGGGAGAGACACCGGGGAGCTGTTTTTT. Its protein product is CASSRTGRDTGELFF.

Only one count was recorded for this clonotype. A single base separates this from a much larger clone, so it may be a read error. The rearrangement uses TRBV24-1 and TRBJ2-5, with TRBD1 as a possible D gene (5 bases). The length of the CDR3 is 15 residues. Germline CDR1 is KGHDR and CDR2 is SFDVKD. The CDR3 is CATSDSGLNVETRYF. The CDR3 region has the DNA TGTGCCACCAGTGATTCAGGGTTAAACGTGGAGACCCGGTACTTC.

This chain uses TRBV29-1 with TRBJ1-2; D not certain. The CDR3 has 12 residues. Germline V CDR1 and CDR2: SQVTM, ANQGSEA. V lost 7 bases to trimming and J lost 5 bases, with 14 bases between them. The CDR3 bases are TGCAGCGCCATGGGGTCGGGGTATGGCTACACCTTC. This gives the protein CSAMGSGYGYTF.

The rearrangement links TRBV10-3 to TRBJ1-1; D uncertain. Deletions cut 10 bases from V and 3 bases from J, with 18 bases between. This CDR3 is 14 amino acids long. Per germline, CDR1 ENHRY and CDR2 SYGVKD. The CDR3 is CASSVGQQDTEAFF. The CDR3 DNA reads TGTGCCAGCAGCGTAGGGCAGCAGGACACTGAAGCTTTCTTT.

The rearrangement joins TRBV7-2 to TRBJ2-7; TRBD2 matches at 12 bases. CDR3 size: 15 residues. Germline assignment: CDR1 SGHTA and CDR2 FQGNSA. V shed 6 bases, J shed 3 bases, and the junction held 6 bases outside the gene matches. The CDR3 region is CASRIGLAGFYEQYF. In DNA, the CDR3 is TGTGCCAGCAGGATTGGACTAGCGGGATTCTACGAGCAGTACTTC.

Worth noting for this clonotype: The missing conserved phenylalanine or tryptophan at the end of this CDR3 makes a read error likely. V and J are TRBV14 and TRBJ1-2, with a tentative D call TRBD1 (5 bases). CDR3 length equals 14 residues. Germline CDR1 reads SGHDN; CDR2 reads FVKESK. Trimming left V 5 bases short and J 3 bases short, with 13 bases between. This chain's CDR3 is CASSFRGSDYGYTL. CDR3 DNA sequence: TGTGCCAGCAGCTTTAGGGGTAGTGACTATGGCTACACCCTC.

The CDR3 DNA is TGCAGCGCCGTCATTAGGGAAAAACTGTTTTTT. Translating it yields CSAVIREKLFF. The chain carries TRBV29-1 and TRBJ1-4; D not certain. The CDR3 length is 11 residues. CDR1 is SQVTM, CDR2 ANQGSEA, per germline. The germline V and J ends were trimmed by 7 bases and 8 bases, with 11 bases remaining between them. The full variable domain, rest sourced from reference TRBV29-1 and TRBJ1-4, is SAVISQKPSRDICQRGTSLTIQCQVDSQVTMMFWYRQQPGQSLTLIATANQGSEATYESGFVIDKFPISRPNLTFSTLTVSNMSPEDSSIYLCSAVIREKLFFGSGTQLSVL.

The CDR3 sequence is CASSLGSGGEETQYF. For the CDR3, the DNA is TGTGCCAGCAGCTTAGGGAGCGGGGGGGAAGAGACCCAGTACTTC. The gene calls are TRBV7-9 and TRBJ2-5; 10 bases are shared with TRBD2. V gave up 1 base and J gave up 3 bases; unmatched junction bases: 2. The CDR3 spans 15 residues. Germline CDR1 reads SEHNR; CDR2 reads FQNEAQ (reference sequence).

The sample holds one count of this clonotype. The chain combines TRBV25-1 with TRBJ1-2; D is ambiguous. The CDR3 sequence is 16 residues long. V lost 6 bases and J 4 bases, leaving 21 bases between the germline ends. The germline V gene encodes CDR1 MGHDK and CDR2 SYGVNS. CDR3 in amino acids: CASSVEDRLLSYGYTF. CDR3 DNA: TGTGCCAGCAGCGTTGAAGATCGTCTGTTGAGCTATGGCTACACCTTC.

This clonotype was seen a handful of times. The chain employs TRBV10-3 and TRBJ2-7; the D gene is possibly TRBD2 (5 bases). This CDR3 is built from 10 residues. Germline V gene sequence: CDR1 ENHRY, CDR2 SYGVKD. The V gene lost 8 bases and the J gene lost 3 bases, with 5 bases spanning the gap. The CDR3 sequence: CAIGSYEQYF. The CDR3 bases are TGTGCCATCGGGAGCTACGAGCAGTACTTC.

The chain uses TRBV10-3 and TRBJ2-2, with 7 bases lining up with TRBD2. The CDR3 length is 15 residues. J was trimmed by 3 bases and V by 5 bases; bases with no gene match: 6. Germline CDR1 ENHRY, CDR2 SYGVKD. The CDR3 DNA reads TGTGCCATCAGTACCGGGACTATAGACACCGGGGAGCTGTTTTTT. This translates into CAISTGTIDTGELFF.

This clonotype was found many times. This chain connects TRBV29-1 to TRBJ2-2; TRBD1 agrees at 9 bases. V lost 5 bases and J lost 5; bases outside the gene matches: 3. CDR1 and CDR2 from the germline V gene are SQVTM and ANQGSEA. The CDR3 length is 13 residues. Here the CDR3 DNA reads TGCAGCGTTTGGACAGGGGAGACCGGGGAGCTGTTTTTT. Protein product: CSVWTGETGELFF.

About this clonotype itself: A read error may account for a junction end that differs from germline. This chain links TRBV7-6 with TRBJ1-2; TRBD1 matches 12 bases. The CDR3 contains 16 residues. The germline CDR1 and CDR2 sequences are SGHVS and FNYEAQ. CDR3 protein: CASSPTGTGGMYGYTF. CDR3 DNA sequence: TGCGCCAGCAGCCCGACCGGGACAGGGGGCATGTATGGCTACACCTTC. Full variable domain (missing parts from reference TRBV7-6 and TRBJ1-2): GAGVSQSPRYKVTKRGQDVALRCDPISGHVSLYWYRQALGQGPEFLTYFNYEAQQDKSGLPNDRFSAERPEGSISTLTIQRTEQRDSAMYRCASSPTGTGGMYGYTFGSGTRLTVV.

This clonotype was counted only a few times. The CDR3 DNA follows: TGTGCCAGCAGCCAAGGGCCTTACACTGAAGCTTTCTTT. This encodes CASSQGPYTEAFF. This chain connects TRBV7-9 to TRBJ1-1; D gene unclear. The ends were cut back, 5 bases at V and 3 bases at J, with 10 bases in the middle. This CDR3 spans 13 amino acids. Germline-derived CDR1 and CDR2 are SEHNR and FQNEAQ (reference sequence).

This clonotype has a handful of counts. In DNA, the CDR3 is TGTGCCACGGCCGATAGCGGGAGGCTACAAGAGACCCAGTACTTC. It yields the protein CATADSGRLQETQYF. The gene calls are TRBV24-1 and TRBJ2-5, with TRBD2 matching 10 bases. With 10 bases clipped from V and 2 bases from J, the junction kept 9 bases outside the gene matches. Per the germline V gene, CDR1 is KGHDR and CDR2 is SFDVKD. The CDR3 has 15 amino acids.

This chain joins TRBV2 and TRBJ1-4, with a possible D match to TRBD1 (5 bases). The V end was cut by 3 bases, the J end by 7 bases, with 15 bases between. CDR3 length: 15 amino acids. Germline V gives CDR1 SNHLY, CDR2 FYNNEI. CDR3 in amino acids: CASSEMSGGGEKLFF. CDR3 bases: TGTGCCAGCAGTGAGATGAGCGGGGGTGGTGAAAAACTGTTTTTT.

This clonotype occurred once. The V gene is TRBV2, the J gene TRBJ1-2; D is perhaps TRBD1 (6 bases). This CDR3 comprises 15 residues. Looked up from germline, CDR1 is SNHLY and CDR2 is FYNNEI. V shed 4 bases and J shed 6 bases, with 18 bases lying between them. Here the CDR3 reads CASSGLVGGADGYTF. The DNA for the CDR3 is TGTGCCAGCAGTGGGTTGGTTGGGGGCGCAGATGGCTACACCTTC.

Comments on this clonotype: The junction departs from the called germline gene at one end, perhaps through a read error. The V call is TRBV10-3, the J call TRBJ2-2, with 9 bases identical to TRBD1. The CDR3 totals 15 residues. The germline V gene encodes CDR1 ENHRY and CDR2 SYGVKD. CDR3 sequence (DNA): TGTGCCATCAGTGGGACAGGGGTCATCGCCGGGAAGCTGTTTTTT. The encoded protein is CAISGTGVIAGKLFF.